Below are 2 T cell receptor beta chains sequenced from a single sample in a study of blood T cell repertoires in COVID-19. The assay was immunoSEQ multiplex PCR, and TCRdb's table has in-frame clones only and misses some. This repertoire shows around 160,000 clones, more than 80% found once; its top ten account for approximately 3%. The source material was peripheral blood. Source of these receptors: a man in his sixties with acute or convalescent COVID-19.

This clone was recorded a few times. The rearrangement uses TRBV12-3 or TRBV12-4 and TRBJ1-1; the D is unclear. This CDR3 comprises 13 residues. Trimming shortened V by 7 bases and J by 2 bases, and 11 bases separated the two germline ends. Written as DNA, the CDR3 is TGTGCCAGCATCGCACAGTACAACACTGAAGCTTTCTTT. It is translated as CASIAQYNTEAFF.

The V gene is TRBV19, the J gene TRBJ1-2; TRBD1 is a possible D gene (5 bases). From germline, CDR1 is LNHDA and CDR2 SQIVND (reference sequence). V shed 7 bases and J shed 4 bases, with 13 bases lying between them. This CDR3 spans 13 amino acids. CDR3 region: CASTAGQPYGYTF. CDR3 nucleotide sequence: TGTGCCAGTACCGCGGGGCAGCCCTATGGCTACACCTTC.